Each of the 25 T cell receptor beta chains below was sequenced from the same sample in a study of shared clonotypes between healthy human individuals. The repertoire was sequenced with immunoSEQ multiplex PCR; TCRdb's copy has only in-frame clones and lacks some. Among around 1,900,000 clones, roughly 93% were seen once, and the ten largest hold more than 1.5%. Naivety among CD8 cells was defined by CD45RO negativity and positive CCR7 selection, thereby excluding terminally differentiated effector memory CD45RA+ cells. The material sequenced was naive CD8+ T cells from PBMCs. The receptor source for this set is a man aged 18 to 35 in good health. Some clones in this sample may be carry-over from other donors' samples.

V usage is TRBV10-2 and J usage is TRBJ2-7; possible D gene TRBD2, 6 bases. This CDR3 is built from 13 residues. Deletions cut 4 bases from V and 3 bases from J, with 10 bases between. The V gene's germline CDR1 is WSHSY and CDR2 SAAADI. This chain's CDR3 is CASSVGEVYEQYF. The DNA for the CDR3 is TGCGCCAGCAGTGTGGGGGAGGTCTACGAGCAGTACTTC.

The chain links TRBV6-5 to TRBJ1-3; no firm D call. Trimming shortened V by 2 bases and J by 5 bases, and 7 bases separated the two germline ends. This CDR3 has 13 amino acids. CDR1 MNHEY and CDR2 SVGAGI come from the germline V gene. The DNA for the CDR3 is TGTGCCAGCAGTTACGGGTTTCGAAACACCATATATTTT. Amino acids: CASSYGFRNTIYF.

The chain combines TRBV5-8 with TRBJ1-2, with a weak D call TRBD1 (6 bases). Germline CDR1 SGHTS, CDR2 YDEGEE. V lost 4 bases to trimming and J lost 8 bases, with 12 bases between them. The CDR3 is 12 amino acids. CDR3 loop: CASSLQGFGYTF. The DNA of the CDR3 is TGTGCCAGCAGCCTACAGGGATTCGGCTACACCTTC.

CDR3 DNA: TGTGCCAGCAGTTTAGTGACACCGACAGGGGATGGCTACACCTTC. This gives the protein CASSLVTPTGDGYTF. The chain has TRBV28 and TRBJ1-2, with TRBD1 matching over 8 bases. Germline V CDR1 and CDR2: MDHEN, SYDVKM. CDR3 length equals 15 residues. The J segment lost 6 bases and the V segment lost 2 bases, leaving 8 bases of the junction unmatched.

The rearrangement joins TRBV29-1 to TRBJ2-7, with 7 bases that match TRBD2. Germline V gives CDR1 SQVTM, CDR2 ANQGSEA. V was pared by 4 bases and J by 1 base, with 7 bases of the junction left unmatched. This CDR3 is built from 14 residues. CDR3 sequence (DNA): TGCAGCGTTGTAGGGCTAGCGGCGTCCTACGAGCAGTACTTC. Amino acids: CSVVGLAASYEQYF.

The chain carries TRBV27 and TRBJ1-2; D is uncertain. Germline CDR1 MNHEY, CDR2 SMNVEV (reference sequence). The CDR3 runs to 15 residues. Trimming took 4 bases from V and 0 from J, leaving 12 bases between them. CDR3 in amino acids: CASSSPGPANYGYTF. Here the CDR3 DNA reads TGTGCCAGCAGTTCGCCCGGGCCAGCTAACTATGGCTACACCTTC.

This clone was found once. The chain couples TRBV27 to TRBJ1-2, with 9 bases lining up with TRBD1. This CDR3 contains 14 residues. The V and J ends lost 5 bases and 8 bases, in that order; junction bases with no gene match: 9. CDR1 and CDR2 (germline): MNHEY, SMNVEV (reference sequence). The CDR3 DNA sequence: TGTGCCAGCAGTGTCGGACAGGGGATCTACGGCTACACCTTC. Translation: CASSVGQGIYGYTF.

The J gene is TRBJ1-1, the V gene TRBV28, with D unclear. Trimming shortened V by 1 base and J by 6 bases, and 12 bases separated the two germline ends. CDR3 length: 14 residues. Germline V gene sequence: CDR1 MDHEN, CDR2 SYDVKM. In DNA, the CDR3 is TGTGCCAGCAGTTTATTGACTAGTTTCCCTGAAGCTTTCTTT. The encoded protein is CASSLLTSFPEAFF.

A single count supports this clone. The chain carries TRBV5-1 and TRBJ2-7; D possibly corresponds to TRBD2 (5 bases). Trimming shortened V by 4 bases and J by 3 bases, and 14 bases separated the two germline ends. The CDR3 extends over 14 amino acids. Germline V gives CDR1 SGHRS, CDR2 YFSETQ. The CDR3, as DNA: TGCGCCAGCAGCGATCCGACTACTTACTACGAGCAGTACTTC. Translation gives CASSDPTTYYEQYF.

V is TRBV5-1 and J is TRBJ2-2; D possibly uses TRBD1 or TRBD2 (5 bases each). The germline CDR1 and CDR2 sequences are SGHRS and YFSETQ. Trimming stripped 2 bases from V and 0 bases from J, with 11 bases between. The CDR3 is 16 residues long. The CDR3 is CASSFGTHANTGELFF. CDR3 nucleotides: TGCGCCAGCAGCTTCGGGACGCACGCGAACACCGGGGAGCTGTTTTTT. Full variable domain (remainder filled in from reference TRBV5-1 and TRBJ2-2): KAGVTQTPRYLIKTRGQQVTLSCSPISGHRSVSWYQQTPGQGLQFLFEYFSETQRNKGNFPGRFSGRQFSNSRSEMNVSTLELGDSALYLCASSFGTHANTGELFFGEGSRLTVL.

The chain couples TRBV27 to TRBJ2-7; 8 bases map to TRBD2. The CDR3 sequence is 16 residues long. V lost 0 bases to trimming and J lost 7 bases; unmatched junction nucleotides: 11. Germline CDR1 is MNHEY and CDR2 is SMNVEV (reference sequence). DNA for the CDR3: TGTGCCAGCAGTTTATCGACGCGGGGGGCAAGGGGAGAGCAGTACTTC. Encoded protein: CASSLSTRGARGEQYF.

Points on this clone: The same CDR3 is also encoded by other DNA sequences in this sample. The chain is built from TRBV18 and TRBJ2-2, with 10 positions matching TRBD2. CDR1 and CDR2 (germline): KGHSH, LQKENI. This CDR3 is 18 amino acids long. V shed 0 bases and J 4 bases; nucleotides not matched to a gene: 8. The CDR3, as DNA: TGTGCCAGCTCACCACCGATCCTAGCGGGAGTGGGCACCGGGGAGCTGTTTTTT. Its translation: CASSPPILAGVGTGELFF.

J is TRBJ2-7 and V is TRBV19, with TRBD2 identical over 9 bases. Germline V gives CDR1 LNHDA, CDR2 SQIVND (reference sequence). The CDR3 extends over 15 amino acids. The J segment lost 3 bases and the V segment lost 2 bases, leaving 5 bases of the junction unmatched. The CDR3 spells CASSIIASGNYEQYF. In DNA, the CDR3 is TGTGCCAGTAGTATAATTGCTAGCGGGAACTACGAGCAGTACTTC. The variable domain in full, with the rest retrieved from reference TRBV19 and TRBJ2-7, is DGGITQSPKYLFRKEGQNVTLSCEQNLNHDAMYWYRQDPGQGLRLIYYSQIVNDFQKGDIAEGYSVSREKKESFPLTVTSAQKNPTAFYLCASSIIASGNYEQYFGPGTRLTVT.

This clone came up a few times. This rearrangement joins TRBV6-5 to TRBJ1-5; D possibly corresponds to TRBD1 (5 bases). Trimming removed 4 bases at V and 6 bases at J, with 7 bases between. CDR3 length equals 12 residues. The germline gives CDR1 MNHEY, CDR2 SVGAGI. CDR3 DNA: TGTGCCAGCAGTTCCGGGGGTCAGCCCCAGCATTTT. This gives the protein CASSSGGQPQHF.

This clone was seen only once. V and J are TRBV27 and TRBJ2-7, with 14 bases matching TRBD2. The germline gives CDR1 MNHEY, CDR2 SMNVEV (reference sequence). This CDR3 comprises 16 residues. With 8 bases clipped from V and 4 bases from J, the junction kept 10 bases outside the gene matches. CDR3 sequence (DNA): TGTGCCAGCCAGACTAGCGGGAGGGCCCTCGGGTACGAGCAGTACTTC. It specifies CASQTSGRALGYEQYF.

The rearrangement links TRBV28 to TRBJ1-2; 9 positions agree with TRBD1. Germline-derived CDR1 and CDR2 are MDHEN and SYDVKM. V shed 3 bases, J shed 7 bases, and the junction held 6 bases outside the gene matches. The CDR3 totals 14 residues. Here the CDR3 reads CASSFRDRVPGYTF. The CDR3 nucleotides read TGTGCCAGCAGTTTCCGGGACAGGGTACCTGGCTACACCTTC.

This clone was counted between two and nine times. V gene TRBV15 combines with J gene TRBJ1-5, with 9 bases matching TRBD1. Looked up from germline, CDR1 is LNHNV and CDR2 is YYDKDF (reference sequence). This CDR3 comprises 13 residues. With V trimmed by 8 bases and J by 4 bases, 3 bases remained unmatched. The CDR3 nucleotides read TGTGCCACCGGGACAGGGCTGAATCAGCCCCAGCATTTT. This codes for CATGTGLNQPQHF. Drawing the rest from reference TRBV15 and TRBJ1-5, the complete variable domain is DAMVIQNPRYQVTQFGKPVTLSCSQTLNHNVMYWYQQKSSQAPKLLFHYYDKDFNNEADTPDNFQSRRPNTSFCFLDIRSPGLGDTAMYLCATGTGLNQPQHFGDGTRLSIL.

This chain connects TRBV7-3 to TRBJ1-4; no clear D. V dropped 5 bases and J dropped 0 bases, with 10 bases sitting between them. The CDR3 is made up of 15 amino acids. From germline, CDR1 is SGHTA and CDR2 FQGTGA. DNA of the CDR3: TGTGCCAGCAGCCCTGGGATCACAACTAATGAAAAACTGTTTTTT. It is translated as CASSPGITTNEKLFF.

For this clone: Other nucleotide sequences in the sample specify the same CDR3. CDR3 amino acids: CASSLLEAFF. The CDR3 nucleotides read TGTGCCAGCAGCTTATTGGAAGCTTTCTTT. The J gene is TRBJ1-1, the V gene TRBV7-9; D remains unclear. The CDR3 is 10 amino acids. V was clipped by 2 bases and J by 8 bases, with 3 bases between them. Germline V CDR1 and CDR2: SEHNR, FQNEAQ (reference sequence).

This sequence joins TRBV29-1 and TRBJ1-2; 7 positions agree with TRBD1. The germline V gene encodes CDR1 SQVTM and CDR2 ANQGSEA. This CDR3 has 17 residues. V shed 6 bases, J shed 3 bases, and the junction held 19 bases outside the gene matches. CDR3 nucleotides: TGCAGCGTAATTCTCCGGGACAGACCATTCGGAGACTATGGCTACACCTTC. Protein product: CSVILRDRPFGDYGYTF.

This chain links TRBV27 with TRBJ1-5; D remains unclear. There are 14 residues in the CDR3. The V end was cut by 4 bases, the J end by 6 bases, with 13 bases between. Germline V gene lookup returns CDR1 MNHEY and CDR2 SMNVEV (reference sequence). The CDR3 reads CASSWRAPGQPQHF. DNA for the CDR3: TGTGCCAGCAGTTGGAGGGCCCCCGGTCAGCCCCAGCATTTT.

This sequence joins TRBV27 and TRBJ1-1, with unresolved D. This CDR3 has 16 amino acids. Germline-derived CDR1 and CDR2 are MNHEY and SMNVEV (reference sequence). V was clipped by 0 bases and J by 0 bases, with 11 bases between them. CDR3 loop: CASSLSAGALNTEAFF. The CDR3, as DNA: TGTGCCAGCAGTTTATCGGCAGGAGCCCTGAACACTGAAGCTTTCTTT.

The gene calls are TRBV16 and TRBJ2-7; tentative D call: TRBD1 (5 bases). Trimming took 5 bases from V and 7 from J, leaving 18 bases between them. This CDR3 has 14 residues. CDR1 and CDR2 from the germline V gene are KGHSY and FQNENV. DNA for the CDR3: TGTGCCAGCAGCTCCAACCGACAGTCTCGAGAGCAGTACTTC. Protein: CASSSNRQSREQYF. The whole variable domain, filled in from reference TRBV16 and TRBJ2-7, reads GEEVAQTPKHLVRGEGQKAKLYCAPIKGHSYVFWYQQVLKNEFKFLISFQNENVFDETGMPKERFSAKCLPNSPCSLEIQATKLEDSAVYFCASSSNRQSREQYFGPGTRLTVT.

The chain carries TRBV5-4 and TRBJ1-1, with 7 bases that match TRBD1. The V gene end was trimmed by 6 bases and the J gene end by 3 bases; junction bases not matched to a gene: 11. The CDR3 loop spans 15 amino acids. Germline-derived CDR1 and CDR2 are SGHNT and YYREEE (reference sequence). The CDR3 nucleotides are TGTGCCAGCACCGTAGCAGGGGGGACCCACACTGAAGCTTTCTTT. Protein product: CASTVAGGTHTEAFF.

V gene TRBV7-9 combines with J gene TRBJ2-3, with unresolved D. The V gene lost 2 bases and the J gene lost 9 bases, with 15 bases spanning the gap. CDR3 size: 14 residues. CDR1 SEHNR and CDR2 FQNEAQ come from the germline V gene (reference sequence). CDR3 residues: CASSLSTPRPTQYF. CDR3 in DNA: TGTGCCAGCAGCTTAAGTACGCCGCGACCGACGCAGTATTTT.